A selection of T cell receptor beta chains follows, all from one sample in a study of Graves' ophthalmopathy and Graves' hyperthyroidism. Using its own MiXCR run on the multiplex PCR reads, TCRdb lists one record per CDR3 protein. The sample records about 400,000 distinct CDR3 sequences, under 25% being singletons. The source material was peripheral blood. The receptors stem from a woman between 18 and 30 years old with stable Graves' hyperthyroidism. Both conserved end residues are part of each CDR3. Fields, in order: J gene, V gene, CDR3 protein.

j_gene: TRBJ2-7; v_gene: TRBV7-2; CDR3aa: CASSLVPSGGDEQYF
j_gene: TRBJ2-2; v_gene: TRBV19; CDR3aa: CASTLDWSGRSAGELFF
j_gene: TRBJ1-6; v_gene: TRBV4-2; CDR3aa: CASSQEGLRGFSYNSPLHF
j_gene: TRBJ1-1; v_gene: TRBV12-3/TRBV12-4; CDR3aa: CASSFLGAPVNTEAFF
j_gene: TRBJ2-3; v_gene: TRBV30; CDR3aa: CACRLAEGDTQYF
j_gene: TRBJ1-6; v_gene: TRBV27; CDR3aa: CASRNEGEGSPLHF
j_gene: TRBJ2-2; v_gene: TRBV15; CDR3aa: CATSRDRPPELFF
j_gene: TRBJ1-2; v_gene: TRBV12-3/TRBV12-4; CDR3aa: CASSLGVRTGGNGYTF
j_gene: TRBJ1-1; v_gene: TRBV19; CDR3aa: CASTNRGQGMGNTEAFF
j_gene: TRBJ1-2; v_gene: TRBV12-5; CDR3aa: CASGRGTVYGYTF
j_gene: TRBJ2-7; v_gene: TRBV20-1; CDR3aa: CSARDSGVNYEQYF
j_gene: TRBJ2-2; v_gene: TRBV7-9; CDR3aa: CASRIEGGPGELFF
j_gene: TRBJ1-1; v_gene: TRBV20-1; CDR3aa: CSARNRGTEAFF
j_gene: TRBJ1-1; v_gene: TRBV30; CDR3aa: CAWGPGPREAFF
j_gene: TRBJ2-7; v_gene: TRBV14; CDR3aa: CASSSTGLAHEQYF
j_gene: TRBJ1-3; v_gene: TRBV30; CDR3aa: CAWRWAAGNTIYF
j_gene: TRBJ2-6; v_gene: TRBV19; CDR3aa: CASSIPGRLISGANVLTF
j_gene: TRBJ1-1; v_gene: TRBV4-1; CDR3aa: CASSRSTGSTEAFF
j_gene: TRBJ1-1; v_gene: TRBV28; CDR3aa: CASRTQTGGAAFF
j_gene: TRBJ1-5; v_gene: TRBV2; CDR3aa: CASRRDRRGNQPQHF
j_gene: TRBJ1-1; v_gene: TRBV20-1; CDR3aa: CSASPGGITEAFF
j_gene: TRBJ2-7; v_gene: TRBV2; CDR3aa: CASSPRGLYSYEQYF
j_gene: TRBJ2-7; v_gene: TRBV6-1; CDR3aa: CASSPQRGLYEQYF
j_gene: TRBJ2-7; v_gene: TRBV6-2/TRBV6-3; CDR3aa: CASKQPRLGEQYF
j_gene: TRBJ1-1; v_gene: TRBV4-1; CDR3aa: CASSQGRMTAMNTEAFF
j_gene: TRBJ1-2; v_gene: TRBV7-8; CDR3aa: CASSLVAGTNGYTF
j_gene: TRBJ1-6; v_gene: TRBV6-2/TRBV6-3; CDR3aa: CASSYPGQGNWNSPLHF
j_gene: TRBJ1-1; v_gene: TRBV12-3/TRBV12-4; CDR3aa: CANSMKGEGTEAFF